This entry features one TCR beta chain sequence. This record comes from a study of blood T cell repertoires in COVID-19. Repertoires were generated with immunoSEQ multiplex PCR, while TCRdb's copy carries only in-frame clones and drops some. Among roughly 250,000 clones, 70% to 90% were seen once, and the ten largest hold 0.87%. J gave up 4 bases and V 1 base, and 1 base lay outside the gene matches. The CDR3 consists of 15 residues. Germline CDR1 and CDR2: SGHTA and FQGNSA. The clonotype originates from a human donor with COVID-19, enrolled during active disease. The donor label of this sample is uncertain. This chain uses TRBV7-2 with TRBJ1-6; TRBD1 agrees at 7 bases. The specimen sequenced was peripheral blood. The CDR3 protein is CASSLEDRYNSPLHF. The DNA of the CDR3 is TGTGCCAGCAGCTTAGAGGACAGGTATAATTCACCCCTCCACTTT.